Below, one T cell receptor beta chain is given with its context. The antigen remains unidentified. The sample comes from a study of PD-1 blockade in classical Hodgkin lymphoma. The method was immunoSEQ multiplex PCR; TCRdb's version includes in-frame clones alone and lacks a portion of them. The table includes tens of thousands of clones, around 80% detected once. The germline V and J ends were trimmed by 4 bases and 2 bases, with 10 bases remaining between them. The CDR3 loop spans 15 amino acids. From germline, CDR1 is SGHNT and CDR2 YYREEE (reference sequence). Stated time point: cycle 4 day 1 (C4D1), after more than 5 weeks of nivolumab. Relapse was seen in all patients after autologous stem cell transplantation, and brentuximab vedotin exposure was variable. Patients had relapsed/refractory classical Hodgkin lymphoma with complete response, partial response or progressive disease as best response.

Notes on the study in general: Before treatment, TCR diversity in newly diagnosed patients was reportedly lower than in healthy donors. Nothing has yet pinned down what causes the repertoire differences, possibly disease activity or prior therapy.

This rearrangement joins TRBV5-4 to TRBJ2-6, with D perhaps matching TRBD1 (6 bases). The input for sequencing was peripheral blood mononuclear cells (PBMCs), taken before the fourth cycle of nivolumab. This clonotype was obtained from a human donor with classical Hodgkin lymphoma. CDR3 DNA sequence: TGTGCCAGCAGCCAGGACAGTCCTGGGGCCAACGTCCTGACTTTC. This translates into CASSQDSPGANVLTF.